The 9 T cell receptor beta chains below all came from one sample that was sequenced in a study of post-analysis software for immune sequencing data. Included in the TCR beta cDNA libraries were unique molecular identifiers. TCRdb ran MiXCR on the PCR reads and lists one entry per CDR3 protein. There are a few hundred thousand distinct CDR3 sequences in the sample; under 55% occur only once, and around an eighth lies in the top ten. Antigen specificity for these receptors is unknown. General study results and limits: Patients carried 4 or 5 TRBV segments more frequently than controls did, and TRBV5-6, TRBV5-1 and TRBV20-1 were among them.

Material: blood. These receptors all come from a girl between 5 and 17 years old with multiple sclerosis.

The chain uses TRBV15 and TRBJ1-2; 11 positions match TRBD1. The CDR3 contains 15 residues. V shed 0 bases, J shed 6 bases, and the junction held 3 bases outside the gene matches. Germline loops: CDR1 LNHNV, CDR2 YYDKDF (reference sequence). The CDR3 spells CATSRDGTGGDGYTF. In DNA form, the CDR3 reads TGTGCCACCAGCAGAGATGGGACAGGGGGAGATGGCTACACCTTC.

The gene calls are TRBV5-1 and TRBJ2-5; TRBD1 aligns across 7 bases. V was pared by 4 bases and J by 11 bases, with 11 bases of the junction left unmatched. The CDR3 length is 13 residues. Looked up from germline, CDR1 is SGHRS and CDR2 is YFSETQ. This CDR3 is CASSPPDRQEQYF. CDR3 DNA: TGCGCCAGCAGCCCCCCGGACAGGCAAGAGCAGTACTTC.

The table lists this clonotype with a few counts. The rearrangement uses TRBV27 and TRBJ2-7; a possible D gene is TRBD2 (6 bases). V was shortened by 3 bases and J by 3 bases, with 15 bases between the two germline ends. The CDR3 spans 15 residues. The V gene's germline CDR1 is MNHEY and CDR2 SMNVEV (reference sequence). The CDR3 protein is CASSLAGRTDYEQYF. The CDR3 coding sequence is TGTGCCAGCAGTTTGGCGGGACGGACTGACTACGAGCAGTACTTC.

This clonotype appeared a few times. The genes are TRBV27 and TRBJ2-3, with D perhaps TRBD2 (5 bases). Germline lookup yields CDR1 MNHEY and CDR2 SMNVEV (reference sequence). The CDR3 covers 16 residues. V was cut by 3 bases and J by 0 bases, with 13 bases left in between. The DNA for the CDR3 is TGTGCCAGCAGTTTCTATGGGCGGACTAGCACAGATACGCAGTATTTT. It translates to CASSFYGRTSTDTQYF.

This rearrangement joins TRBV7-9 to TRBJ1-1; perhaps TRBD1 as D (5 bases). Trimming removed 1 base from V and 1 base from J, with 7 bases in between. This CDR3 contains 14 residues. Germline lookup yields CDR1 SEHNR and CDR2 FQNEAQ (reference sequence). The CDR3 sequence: CASSLGGTNTEAFF. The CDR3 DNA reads TGTGCCAGCAGCTTAGGGGGGACGAACACTGAAGCTTTCTTT.

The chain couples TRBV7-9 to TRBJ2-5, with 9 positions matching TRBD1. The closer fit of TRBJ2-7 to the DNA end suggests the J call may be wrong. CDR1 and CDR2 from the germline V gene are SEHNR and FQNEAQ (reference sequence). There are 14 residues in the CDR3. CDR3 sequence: CASSRTGEGYEQYF. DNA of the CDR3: TGTGCCAGCAGTCGGACAGGGGAGGGGTACGAGCAGTACTTC.

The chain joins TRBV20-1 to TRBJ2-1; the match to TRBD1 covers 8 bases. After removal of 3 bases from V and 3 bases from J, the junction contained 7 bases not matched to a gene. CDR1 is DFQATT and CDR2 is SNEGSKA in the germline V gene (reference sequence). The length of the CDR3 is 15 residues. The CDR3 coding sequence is TGCAGTGCTAGGGATACAGGGGGGAACTACAATGAGCAGTTCTTC. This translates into CSARDTGGNYNEQFF.

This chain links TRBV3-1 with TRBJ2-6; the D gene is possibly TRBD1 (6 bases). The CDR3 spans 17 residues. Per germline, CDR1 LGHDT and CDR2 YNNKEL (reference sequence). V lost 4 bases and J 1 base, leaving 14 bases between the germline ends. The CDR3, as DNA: TGTGCCAGCAGCCCAACAGGGTACTCTTCTGGGGCCAACGTCCTGACTTTC. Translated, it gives CASSPTGYSSGANVLTF.

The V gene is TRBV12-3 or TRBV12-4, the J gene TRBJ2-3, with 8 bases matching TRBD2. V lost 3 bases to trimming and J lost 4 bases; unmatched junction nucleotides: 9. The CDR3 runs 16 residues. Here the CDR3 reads CASSFGTSYSADTQYF. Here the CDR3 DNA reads TGTGCCAGCAGTTTCGGGACTAGTTATAGCGCAGATACGCAGTATTTT.